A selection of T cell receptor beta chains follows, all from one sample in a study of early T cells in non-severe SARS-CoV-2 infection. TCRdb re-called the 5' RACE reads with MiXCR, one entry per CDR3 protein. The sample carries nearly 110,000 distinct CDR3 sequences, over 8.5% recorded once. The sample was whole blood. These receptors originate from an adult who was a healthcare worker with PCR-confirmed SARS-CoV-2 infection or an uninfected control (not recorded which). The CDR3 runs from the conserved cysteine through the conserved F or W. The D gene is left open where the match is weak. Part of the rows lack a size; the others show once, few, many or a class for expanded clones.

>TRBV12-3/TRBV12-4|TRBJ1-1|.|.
CASRGEGTEAFF
TGTGCCAGCAGGGGCGAGGGCACTGAAGCTTTCTTT
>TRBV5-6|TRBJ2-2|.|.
CASRRDAGELFF
TGTGCCAGCAGGCGGGACGCCGGGGAGCTGTTTTTT
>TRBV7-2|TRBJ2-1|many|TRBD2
CASTRLAGGDEQFF
TGTGCCAGCACCCGACTAGCGGGAGGAGATGAGCAGTTCTTC
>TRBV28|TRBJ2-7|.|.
CASKVRSFPYEQYF
TGTGCCAGCAAGGTTAGGAGTTTCCCCTACGAGCAGTACTTC
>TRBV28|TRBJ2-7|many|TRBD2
CASSLPPAGGHEQYF
TGTGCCAGCAGTTTACCCCCAGCGGGAGGGCACGAGCAGTACTTC
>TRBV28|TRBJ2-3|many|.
CASRTSNTDTQYF
TGTGCCAGCAGAACTAGCAACACAGATACGCAGTATTTT
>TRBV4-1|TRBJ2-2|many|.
CASRPLPNWGLENTGELFF
TGCGCCAGCAGACCCCTACCCAACTGGGGGCTGGAGAACACCGGGGAGCTGTTTTTT
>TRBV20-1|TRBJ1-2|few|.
CSASTEVYGYTF
TGCAGTGCTTCGACAGAAGTCTATGGCTACACCTTC
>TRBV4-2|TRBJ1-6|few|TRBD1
CASSQAVGTGNPPLHF
TGTGCCAGCAGCCAAGCGGTCGGGACAGGGAATCCACCCCTCCACTTT
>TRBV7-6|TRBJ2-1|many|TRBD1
CASGQGDNEQFF
TGTGCCAGCGGGCAGGGGGACAATGAGCAGTTCTTC
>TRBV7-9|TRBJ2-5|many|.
CASSSRGEETQYF
TGTGCCAGCAGCTCTCGTGGGGAGGAGACCCAGTACTTC